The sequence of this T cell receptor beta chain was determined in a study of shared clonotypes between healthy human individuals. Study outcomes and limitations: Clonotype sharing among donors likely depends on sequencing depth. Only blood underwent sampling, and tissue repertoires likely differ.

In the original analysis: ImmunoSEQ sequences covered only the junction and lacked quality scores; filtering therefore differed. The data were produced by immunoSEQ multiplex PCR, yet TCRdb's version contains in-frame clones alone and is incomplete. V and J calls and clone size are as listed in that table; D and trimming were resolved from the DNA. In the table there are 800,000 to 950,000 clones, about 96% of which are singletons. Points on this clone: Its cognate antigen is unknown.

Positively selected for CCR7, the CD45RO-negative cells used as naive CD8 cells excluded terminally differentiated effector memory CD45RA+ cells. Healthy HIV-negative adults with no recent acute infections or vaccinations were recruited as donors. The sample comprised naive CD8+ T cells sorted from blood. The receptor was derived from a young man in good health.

CDR3 loop: CASSVVGTGGDEQFF. In nucleotides, the CDR3 is TGTGCCAGCAGCGTAGTTGGGACAGGGGGCGATGAGCAGTTCTTC. This rearrangement joins TRBV9 to TRBJ2-1, with 12 bases that match TRBD1. This CDR3 comprises 15 residues. Germline loops: CDR1 SGDLS, CDR2 YYNGEE. The V and J ends lost 0 bases and 8 bases, in that order; junction bases with no gene match: 3.